This T cell receptor beta chain was identified during a study of patients and donors after allogeneic stem cell transplantation. This clonotype has at least ten counts. The ends were cut back, 5 bases at V and 0 bases at J, with 16 bases in the middle. The germline gives CDR1 DFQATT, CDR2 SNEGSKA (reference sequence). The CDR3 is made up of 15 amino acids. A single record per CDR3 protein comes from TCRdb applying MiXCR to the RT-PCR reads. The sample yields fewer than 250,000 distinct CDR3 sequences, 14% seen once. The sample taken for sequencing was blood, either unsorted or a sorted T cell fraction (not recorded which). This chain joins TRBV20-1 and TRBJ1-1; D is unresolved. The receptor comes from a human donor who was either an allogeneic HSCT recipient or a stem cell or donor lymphocyte infusion donor (not recorded which). It is not recorded whose cells these are; they may come from a transplant donor. Here the CDR3 DNA reads TGCAGTGCTCTGCCTTATACGGGTTTGAACACTGAAGCTTTCTTT. It encodes CSALPYTGLNTEAFF.